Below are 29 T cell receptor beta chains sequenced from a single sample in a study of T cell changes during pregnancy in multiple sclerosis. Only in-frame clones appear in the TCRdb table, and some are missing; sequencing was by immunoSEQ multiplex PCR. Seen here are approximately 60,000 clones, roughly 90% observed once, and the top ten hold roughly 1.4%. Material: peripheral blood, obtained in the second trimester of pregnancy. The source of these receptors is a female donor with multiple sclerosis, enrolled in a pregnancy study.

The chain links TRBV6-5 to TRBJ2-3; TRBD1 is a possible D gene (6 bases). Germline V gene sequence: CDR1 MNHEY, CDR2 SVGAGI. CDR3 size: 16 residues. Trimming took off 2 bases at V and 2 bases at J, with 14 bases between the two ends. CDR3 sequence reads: CASSYTITGTTDTQYF. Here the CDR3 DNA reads TGTGCCAGCAGTTACACCATCACAGGGACCACAGATACGCAGTATTTT.

CDR3 amino acids: CSVAGTEAFF. CDR3 in DNA: TGCAGCGTTGCCGGCACTGAAGCTTTCTTT. The chain uses TRBV29-1 and TRBJ1-1; D not resolved. Germline loops: CDR1 SQVTM, CDR2 ANQGSEA. The V gene lost 4 bases and the J gene lost 4 bases, with 4 bases spanning the gap. CDR3 length: 10 residues.

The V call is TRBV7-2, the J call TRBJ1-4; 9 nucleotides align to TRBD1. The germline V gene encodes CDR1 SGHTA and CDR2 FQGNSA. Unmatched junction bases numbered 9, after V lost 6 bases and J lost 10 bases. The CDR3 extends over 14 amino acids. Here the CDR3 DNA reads TGTGCCAGCAGTTTTGGACAGGGGTGGTCAAAACTGTTTTTT. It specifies CASSFGQGWSKLFF.

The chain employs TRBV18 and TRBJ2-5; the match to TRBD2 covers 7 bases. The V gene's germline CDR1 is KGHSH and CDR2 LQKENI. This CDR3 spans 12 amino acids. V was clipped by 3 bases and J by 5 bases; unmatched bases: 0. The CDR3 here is CASSPGGETQYF. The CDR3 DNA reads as TGTGCCAGCTCACCGGGGGGGGAGACCCAGTACTTC.

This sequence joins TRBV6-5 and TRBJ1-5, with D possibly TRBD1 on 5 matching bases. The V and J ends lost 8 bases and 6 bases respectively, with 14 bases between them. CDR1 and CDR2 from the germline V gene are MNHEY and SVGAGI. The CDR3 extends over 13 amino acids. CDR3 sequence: CASWGGRFQPQHF. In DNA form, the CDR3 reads TGTGCCAGCTGGGGGGGGAGGTTTCAGCCCCAGCATTTT.

CDR3 sequence reads: CASTPGTETYEQYF. CDR3 coding DNA: TGTGCCAGCACCCCTGGCACGGAGACCTACGAGCAGTACTTC. The V gene is TRBV7-6, the J gene TRBJ2-7; D not resolved. This CDR3 has 14 residues. The ends were cut back, 7 bases at V and 2 bases at J, with 15 bases in the middle. Germline V lookup: CDR1 SGHVS, CDR2 FNYEAQ.

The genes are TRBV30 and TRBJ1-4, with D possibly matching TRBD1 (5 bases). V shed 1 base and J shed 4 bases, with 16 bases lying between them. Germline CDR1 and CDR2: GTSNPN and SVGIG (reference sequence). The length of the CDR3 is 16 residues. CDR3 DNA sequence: TGTGCCTGGAGTGGGTGGGGCGGGACCTTTAATGAAAAACTGTTTTTT. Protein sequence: CAWSGWGGTFNEKLFF.

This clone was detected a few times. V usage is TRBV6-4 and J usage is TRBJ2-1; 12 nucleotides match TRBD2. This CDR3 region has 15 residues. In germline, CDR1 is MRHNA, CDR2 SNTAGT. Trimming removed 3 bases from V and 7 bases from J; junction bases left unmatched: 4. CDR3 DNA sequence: TGTGCCAGCAGTGAACGGCTAGCGGGAGGGAATGAGCAGTTCTTC. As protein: CASSERLAGGNEQFF.

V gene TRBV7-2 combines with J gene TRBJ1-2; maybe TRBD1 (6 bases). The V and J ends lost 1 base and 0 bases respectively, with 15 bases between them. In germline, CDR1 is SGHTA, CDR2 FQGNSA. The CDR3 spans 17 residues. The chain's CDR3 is CASSLEASEGANYGYTF. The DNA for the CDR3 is TGTGCCAGCAGCTTAGAGGCCAGTGAGGGGGCTAACTATGGCTACACCTTC.

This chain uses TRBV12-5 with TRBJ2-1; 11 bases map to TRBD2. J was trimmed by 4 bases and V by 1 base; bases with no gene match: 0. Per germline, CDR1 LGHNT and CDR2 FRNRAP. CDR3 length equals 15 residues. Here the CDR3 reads CASGLGLAGYNEQFF. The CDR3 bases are TGTGCTAGTGGTTTGGGACTAGCGGGGTACAATGAGCAGTTCTTC.

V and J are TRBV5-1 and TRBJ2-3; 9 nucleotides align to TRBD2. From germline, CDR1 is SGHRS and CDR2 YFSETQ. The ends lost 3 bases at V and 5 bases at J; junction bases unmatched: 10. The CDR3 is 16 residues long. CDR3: CASSSDAGGFGDTQYF. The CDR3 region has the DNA TGCGCCAGCAGCTCCGACGCGGGGGGGTTTGGAGATACGCAGTATTTT.

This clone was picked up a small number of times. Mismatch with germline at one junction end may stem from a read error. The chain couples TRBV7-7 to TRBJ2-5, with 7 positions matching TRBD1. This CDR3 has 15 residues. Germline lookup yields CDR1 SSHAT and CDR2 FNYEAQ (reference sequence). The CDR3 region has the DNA TGTGCTAGCAGCTTAAGGACAACAGGGGAAGAGACCCAGTACTTC. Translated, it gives CASSLRTTGEETQYF.

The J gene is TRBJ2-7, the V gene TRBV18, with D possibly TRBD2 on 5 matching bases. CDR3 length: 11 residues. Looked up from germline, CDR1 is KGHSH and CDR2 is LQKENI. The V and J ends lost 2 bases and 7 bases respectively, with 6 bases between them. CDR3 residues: CASSPGGEQYF. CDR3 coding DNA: TGTGCCAGCTCACCAGGCGGGGAGCAGTACTTC.

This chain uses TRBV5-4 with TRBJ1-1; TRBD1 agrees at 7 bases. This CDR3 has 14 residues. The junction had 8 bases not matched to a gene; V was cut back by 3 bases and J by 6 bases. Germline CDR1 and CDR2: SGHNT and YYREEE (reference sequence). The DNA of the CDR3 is TGTGCCAGCAGCTGGGACAGAACTCGGCCTGAAGCTTTCTTT. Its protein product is CASSWDRTRPEAFF.

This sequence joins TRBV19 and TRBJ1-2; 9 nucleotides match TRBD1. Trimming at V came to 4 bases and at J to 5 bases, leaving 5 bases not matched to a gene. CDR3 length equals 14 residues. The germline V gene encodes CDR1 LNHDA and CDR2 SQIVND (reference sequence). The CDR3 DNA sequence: TGTGCCAGTAGTAAGGACAGGGGCGTTTATGGCTACACCTTC. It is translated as CASSKDRGVYGYTF.

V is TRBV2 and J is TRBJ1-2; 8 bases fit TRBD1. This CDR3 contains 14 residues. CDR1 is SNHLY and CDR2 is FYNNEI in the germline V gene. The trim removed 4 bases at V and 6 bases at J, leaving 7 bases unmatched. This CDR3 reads CASSGTGRFHGYTF. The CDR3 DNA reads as TGTGCCAGCAGTGGGACAGGGAGGTTCCATGGCTACACCTTC. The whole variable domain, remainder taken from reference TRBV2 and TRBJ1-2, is EPEVTQTPSHQVTQMGQEVILRCVPISNHLYFYWYRQILGQKVEFLVSFYNNEISEKSEIFDDQFSVERPDGSNFTLKIRSTKLEDSAMYFCASSGTGRFHGYTFGSGTRLTVV.

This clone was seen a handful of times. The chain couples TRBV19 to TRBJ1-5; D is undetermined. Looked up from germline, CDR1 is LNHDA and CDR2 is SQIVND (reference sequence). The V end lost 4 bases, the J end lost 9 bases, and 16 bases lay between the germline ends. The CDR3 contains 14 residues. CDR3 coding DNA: TGTGCCAGTAGTACCCACAGAGTTTGGGTGCCCCAGCATTTT. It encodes CASSTHRVWVPQHF.

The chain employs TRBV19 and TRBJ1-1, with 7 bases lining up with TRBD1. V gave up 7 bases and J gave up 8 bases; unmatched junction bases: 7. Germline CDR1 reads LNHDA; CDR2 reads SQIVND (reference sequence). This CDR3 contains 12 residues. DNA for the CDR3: TGTGCCAGTACAATAAGGACAGGAGAAGCTTTCTTT. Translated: CASTIRTGEAFF.

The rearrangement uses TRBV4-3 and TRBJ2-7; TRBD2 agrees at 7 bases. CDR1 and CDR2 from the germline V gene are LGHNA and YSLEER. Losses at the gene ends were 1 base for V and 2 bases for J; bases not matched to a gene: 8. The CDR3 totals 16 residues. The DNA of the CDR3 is TGCGCCAGCAGCCAAGGGGGGGGACGGGGAGCCTACGAGCAGTACTTC. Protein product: CASSQGGGRGAYEQYF.

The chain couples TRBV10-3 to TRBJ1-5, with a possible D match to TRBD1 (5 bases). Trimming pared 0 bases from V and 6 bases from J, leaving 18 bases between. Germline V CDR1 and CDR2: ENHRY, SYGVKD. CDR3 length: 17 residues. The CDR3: CAISESGGSVGSQPQHF. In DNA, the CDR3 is TGTGCCATCAGTGAGTCCGGGGGGTCAGTTGGGAGTCAGCCCCAGCATTTT.

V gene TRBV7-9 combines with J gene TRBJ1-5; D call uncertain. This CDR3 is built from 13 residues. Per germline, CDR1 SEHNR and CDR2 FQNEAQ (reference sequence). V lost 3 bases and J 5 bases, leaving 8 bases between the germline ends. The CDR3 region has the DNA TGTGCCAGCAGCTTGGGCAGTGATCAGCCCCAGCATTTT. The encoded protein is CASSLGSDQPQHF.

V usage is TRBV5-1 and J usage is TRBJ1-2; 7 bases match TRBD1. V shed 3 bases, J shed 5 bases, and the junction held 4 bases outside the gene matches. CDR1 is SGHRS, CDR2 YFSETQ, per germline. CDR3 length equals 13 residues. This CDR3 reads CASSWDSHYGYTF. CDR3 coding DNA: TGCGCCAGCAGCTGGGACAGCCATTATGGCTACACCTTC.

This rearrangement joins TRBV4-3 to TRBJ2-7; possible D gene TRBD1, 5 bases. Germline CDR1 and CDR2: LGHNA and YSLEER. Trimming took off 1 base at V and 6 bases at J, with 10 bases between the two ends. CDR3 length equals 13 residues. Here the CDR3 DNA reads TGCGCCAGCAGCCAAGGCGTAGACAGCGAGCAGTACTTC. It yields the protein CASSQGVDSEQYF.

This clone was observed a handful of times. The chain's CDR3 is CASSIGGLNQPQHF. The CDR3 DNA reads as TGTGCCAGTAGTATAGGGGGGCTCAATCAGCCCCAGCATTTT. This chain joins TRBV19 and TRBJ1-5, with D possibly being TRBD1 (6 bases). V dropped 1 base and J dropped 3 bases, with 7 bases sitting between them. The CDR3 loop spans 14 amino acids. The germline CDR1 and CDR2 sequences are LNHDA and SQIVND (reference sequence).

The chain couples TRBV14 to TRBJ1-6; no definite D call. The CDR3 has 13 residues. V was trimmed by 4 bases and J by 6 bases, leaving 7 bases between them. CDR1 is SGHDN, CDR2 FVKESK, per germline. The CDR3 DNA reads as TGTGCCAGCAGCCGATCACTTAATTCACCCCTCCACTTT. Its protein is CASSRSLNSPLHF.

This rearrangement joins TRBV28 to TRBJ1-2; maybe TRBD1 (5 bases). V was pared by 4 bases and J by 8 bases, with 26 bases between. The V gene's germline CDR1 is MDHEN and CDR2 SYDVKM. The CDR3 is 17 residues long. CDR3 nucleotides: TGTGCCAGCAGTTCTCTTGGGGTCCCAAGGCCTAGGGGAGGCTACACCTTC. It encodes CASSSLGVPRPRGGYTF.

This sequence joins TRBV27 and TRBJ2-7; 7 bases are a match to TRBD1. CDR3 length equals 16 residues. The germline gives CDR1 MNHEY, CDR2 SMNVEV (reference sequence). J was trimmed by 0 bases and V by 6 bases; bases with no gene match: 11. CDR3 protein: CASSKRGQADSYEQYF. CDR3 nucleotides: TGTGCCAGCAGCAAACGAGGACAGGCGGACTCCTACGAGCAGTACTTC.

This CDR3 is CASSSWDGGGAETQYF. The DNA of the CDR3 is TGTGCCAGCAGCTCCTGGGACGGCGGGGGGGCGGAGACCCAGTACTTC. The chain links TRBV7-8 to TRBJ2-5; 9 bases are shared with TRBD2. V lost 4 bases to trimming and J lost 5 bases; unmatched junction nucleotides: 11. CDR3 length equals 16 residues. Looked up from germline, CDR1 is SGHVS and CDR2 is FQNEAQ.

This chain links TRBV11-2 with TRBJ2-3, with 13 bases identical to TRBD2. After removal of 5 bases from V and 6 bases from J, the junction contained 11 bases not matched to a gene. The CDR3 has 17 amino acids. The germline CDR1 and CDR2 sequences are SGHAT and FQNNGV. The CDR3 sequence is CASSPRRGLAGSDTQYF. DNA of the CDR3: TGTGCCAGCAGCCCTCGGAGGGGACTAGCGGGGTCGGATACGCAGTATTTT.